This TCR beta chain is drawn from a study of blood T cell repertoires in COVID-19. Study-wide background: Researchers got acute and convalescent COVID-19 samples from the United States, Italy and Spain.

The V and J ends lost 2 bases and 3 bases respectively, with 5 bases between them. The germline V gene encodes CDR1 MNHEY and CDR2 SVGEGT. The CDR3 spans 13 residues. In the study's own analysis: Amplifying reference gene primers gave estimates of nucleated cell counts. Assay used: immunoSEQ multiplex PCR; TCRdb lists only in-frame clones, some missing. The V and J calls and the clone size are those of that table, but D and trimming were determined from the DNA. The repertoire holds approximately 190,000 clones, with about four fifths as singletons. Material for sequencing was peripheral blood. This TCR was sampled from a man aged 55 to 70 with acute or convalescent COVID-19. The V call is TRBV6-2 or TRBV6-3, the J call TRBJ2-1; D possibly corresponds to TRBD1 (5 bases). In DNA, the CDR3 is TGTGCCAGCAGTTACCAGGGCTACAATGAGCAGTTCTTC. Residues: CASSYQGYNEQFF.